This TCR beta chain was captured by sequencing in a study of T cell changes during pregnancy in multiple sclerosis. CDR3 length equals 14 residues. V was trimmed by 8 bases and J by 0 bases, leaving 12 bases between them. Germline V gene data show CDR1 as MNHEY and CDR2 as SVGAGI. The method was immunoSEQ multiplex PCR; TCRdb's version includes in-frame clones alone and lacks a portion of them. The repertoire has 17,000 or so clones, almost 96% of them found once; the top ten carry around 0.9%. The V call is TRBV6-5, the J call TRBJ2-3; D is unclear. Sample: peripheral blood, taken in the third trimester of pregnancy. This TCR was sampled from a female donor with multiple sclerosis, enrolled in a pregnancy study. CDR3 amino acids: CASGLSQSTDTQYF. CDR3 in DNA: TGTGCCAGCGGTTTAAGTCAGAGCACAGATACGCAGTATTTT.